These 22 T cell receptor beta chains came from one sample sequenced in a study of glioma-infiltrating T cells. Amplification of TCR alpha and beta CDR3 regions from RNA used iRepertoire nested multiplex PCR. Each CDR3 protein is one row after TCRdb ran MiXCR on the multiplex PCR reads. The sample lists approximately 120,000 distinct CDR3 sequences, less than 30% occurring once. Sequencing was done on a sample of glioma tissue, nonneoplastic brain tissue, or PBMCs (not recorded which). The receptors shown here come from a human donor with low-grade glioma or glioblastoma, undergoing nonglioma brain surgery, or in good health (not recorded which).

This clonotype came up many times. The CDR3 sequence: CASSVASTDTQYF. In DNA, the CDR3 is TGTGCCAGCAGCGTAGCTAGCACAGATACGCAGTATTTT. This chain connects TRBV14 to TRBJ2-3, with D unresolved. Trimming left V 5 bases short and J 0 bases short, with 6 bases between. The CDR3 runs 13 residues. CDR1 and CDR2 from the germline V gene are SGHDN and FVKESK.

The V and J genes are TRBV20-1 and TRBJ2-1; a possible D gene is TRBD2 (5 bases). Germline lookup yields CDR1 DFQATT and CDR2 SNEGSKA (reference sequence). CDR3 length: 13 residues. The V end lost 5 bases, the J end lost 3 bases, and 11 bases lay between the germline ends. Here the CDR3 reads CSAFGLVYNEQFF. In nucleotides, the CDR3 is TGCAGTGCTTTTGGACTTGTCTACAATGAGCAGTTCTTC.

This clonotype was seen a few times. The V call is TRBV19, the J call TRBJ1-1, with D perhaps matching TRBD1 (5 bases). The germline CDR1 and CDR2 sequences are LNHDA and SQIVND (reference sequence). The V gene lost 1 base and the J gene lost 2 bases, with 8 bases spanning the gap. The CDR3 consists of 14 residues. CDR3 bases: TGTGCCAGTAGTATAGCGGGACGTAACACTGAAGCTTTCTTT. This sequence encodes CASSIAGRNTEAFF.

Many counts were recorded for this clonotype. The chain has TRBV4-3 and TRBJ2-1; 8 bases line up with TRBD2. Germline loops: CDR1 LGHNA, CDR2 YSLEER. The CDR3 contains 15 residues. V trimming: 1 base; J trimming: 7 bases; junction bases outside the gene matches: 6. CDR3 bases: TGCGCCAGCAGCCAAGCGGCGGGAGGATGGAATGAGCAGTTCTTC. Protein sequence: CASSQAAGGWNEQFF.

At least ten counts were recorded for this clonotype. This chain joins TRBV6-1 and TRBJ2-1; unclear D gene. The CDR3 is 11 amino acids. Germline V gene sequence: CDR1 MNHNS, CDR2 SASEGT. V was cut by 7 bases and J by 5 bases, with 6 bases left in between. The CDR3: CASTLNNEQFF. CDR3 nucleotide sequence: TGTGCCAGCACTCTAAACAATGAGCAGTTCTTC.

For this clonotype: Germline is not matched at one junction end, which may reflect a read error. The J gene is TRBJ2-3, the V gene TRBV19; TRBD1 or TRBD2 may be the D gene (7 bases each). CDR1 and CDR2 (germline): LNHDA, SQIVND (reference sequence). The CDR3 is 17 amino acids. CDR3 DNA: TGTGCCAGTAGTTCCAGGGGGGGGGGTCAGGGCACAGGTACGCAGTATTTT. It is translated as CASSSRGGGQGTGTQYF.

In regard to this clonotype: The junction and the germline gene differ at one end; a read error may be behind it. The chain is built from TRBV29-1 and TRBJ1-1; 7 nucleotides align to TRBD1. The CDR3 length is 15 residues. The germline V gene has CDR1 SQVTM and CDR2 ANQGSEA. CDR3 amino acids: CSTRNQGTGDTKAFF. DNA for the CDR3: TGCAGCACACGGAACCAGGGTACAGGGGACACTAAAGCTTTCTTT.

This clonotype showed up just a few times. Sequence at one end of the junction differs from germline and may be a read error. The V call is TRBV6-1, the J call TRBJ2-7, with D possibly TRBD1 on 6 matching bases. CDR3 length equals 10 residues. Germline CDR1 reads MNHNS; CDR2 reads SASEGT. The CDR3 DNA reads TGTTCCAGTGCAGGGGCCGAGCAGTACTTC. Protein sequence: CSSAGAEQYF.

This clonotype was seen at least ten times. The chain joins TRBV4-3 to TRBJ2-7; 12 nucleotides match TRBD2. V was clipped by 0 bases and J by 2 bases; unmatched bases: 2. Germline lookup yields CDR1 LGHNA and CDR2 YSLEER. This CDR3 region has 16 residues. The CDR3 DNA reads as TGCGCCAGCAGCCAAGATTGGACTAGCGGGGCCTACGAGCAGTACTTC. It codes for CASSQDWTSGAYEQYF.

On this clonotype: Since a much larger clone is just one base distant, this may be a read error. This chain joins TRBV11-2 and TRBJ1-5; 7 nucleotides agree with TRBD1. CDR1 and CDR2 (germline): SGHAT, FQNNGV. The CDR3 contains 15 residues. The V gene end was trimmed by 6 bases and the J gene end by 7 bases; junction bases not matched to a gene: 12. CDR3 nucleotides: TGTGCCAGCAGTAGAGGACAGGACCCTAGGCAGCCCCAGCATTTT. This sequence encodes CASSRGQDPRQPQHF.

This clonotype was detected many times. This rearrangement joins TRBV10-3 to TRBJ1-2; TRBD1 aligns across 8 bases. This CDR3 is built from 13 residues. In germline, CDR1 is ENHRY, CDR2 SYGVKD. The V gene end was trimmed by 7 bases and the J gene end by 5 bases; junction bases not matched to a gene: 6. The CDR3 is CAITLGQGYGYTF. The CDR3 DNA is TGTGCCATCACCCTCGGACAGGGTTATGGCTACACCTTC.

This clonotype was detected many times. This rearrangement joins TRBV2 to TRBJ1-3; D call uncertain. This CDR3 spans 15 amino acids. CDR1 is SNHLY, CDR2 FYNNEI, per germline. The V and J ends lost 5 bases and 0 bases respectively, with 11 bases between them. The CDR3 DNA reads as TGTGCCAGCAGTCGGTTCGGAGACTCTGGAAACACCATATATTTT. This gives the protein CASSRFGDSGNTIYF.

Turning to this clonotype: One base away lies a much larger clone, so this may be a sequencing read error. The chain is built from TRBV28 and TRBJ2-1, with TRBD2 matching 8 bases. Germline CDR1 MDHEN, CDR2 SYDVKM. This CDR3 region has 16 residues. CDR3 residues: CASSLGGLASNNEKFF. The CDR3 DNA is TGTGCCAGCAGTTTAGGCGGACTAGCCTCAAATAATGAGAAGTTCTTC.

At least ten counts were recorded for this clonotype. This rearrangement joins TRBV15 to TRBJ2-5, with a tentative D call TRBD2 (6 bases). CDR1 is LNHNV and CDR2 is YYDKDF in the germline V gene (reference sequence). V lost 0 bases to trimming and J lost 3 bases, with 17 bases between them. The CDR3 is 17 residues long. The CDR3 protein is CATSRDAWGSGEETQYF. The CDR3 DNA reads as TGTGCCACCAGCAGAGATGCCTGGGGTAGCGGTGAAGAGACCCAGTACTTC. The full variable domain, with the rest looked up from reference TRBV15 and TRBJ2-5, is DAMVIQNPRYQVTQFGKPVTLSCSQTLNHNVMYWYQQKSSQAPKLLFHYYDKDFNNEADTPDNFQSRRPNTSFCFLDIRSPGLGDTAMYLCATSRDAWGSGEETQYFGPGTRLLVL.

Turning to this clonotype: A read error is possible here, since a much larger clone lies one base away. This likely comes from a read error, as the CDR3 has no conserved phenylalanine or tryptophan at its end. This chain's CDR3 is CASSSADGLSYNEQFL. Written as DNA, the CDR3 is TGCGCCAGCAGCTCTGCGGACGGTCTCTCCTACAATGAGCAGTTCTTA. This chain connects TRBV4-3 to TRBJ2-1; no definite D call. Trimming shortened V by 5 bases and J by 0 bases, and 14 bases separated the two germline ends. There are 16 residues in the CDR3. Germline loops: CDR1 LGHNA, CDR2 YSLEER.

The rearrangement links TRBV30 to TRBJ2-1; D may be TRBD2 (5 bases). From germline, CDR1 is GTSNPN and CDR2 SVGIG (reference sequence). V was clipped by 0 bases and J by 4 bases, with 7 bases between them. There are 13 residues in the CDR3. Written as DNA, the CDR3 is TGTGCCTGGAGTGTGACTAAGTACAATGAGCAGTTCTTC. Translated: CAWSVTKYNEQFF.

Many counts were recorded for this clonotype. The chain couples TRBV5-1 to TRBJ2-3; 9 nucleotides agree with TRBD2. This CDR3 region has 18 residues. The germline V gene has CDR1 SGHRS and CDR2 YFSETQ. V was pared by 4 bases and J by 0 bases, with 12 bases of the junction left unmatched. The chain's CDR3 is CASSPVAGGPGSTDTQYF. The CDR3 nucleotides are TGCGCCAGCAGCCCAGTGGCGGGGGGGCCTGGGAGCACAGATACGCAGTATTTT.

This clonotype was seen ten or more times. The chain couples TRBV6-2 or TRBV6-3 to TRBJ2-3, with D possibly being TRBD2 (6 bases). This CDR3 contains 13 residues. The germline V gene encodes CDR1 MNHEY and CDR2 SVGEGT. V lost 7 bases and J lost 4, with 12 bases in between. The CDR3 sequence: CASTAAGPDTQYF. CDR3 bases: TGTGCCAGCACCGCCGCGGGACCAGATACGCAGTATTTT.

The chain joins TRBV20-1 to TRBJ2-6; either TRBD1 or TRBD2 may fit D (6 bases each). V lost 0 bases, J lost 10 bases, and 16 bases lay in between. The length of the CDR3 is 15 residues. Germline V lookup: CDR1 DFQATT, CDR2 SNEGSKA (reference sequence). The CDR3 reads CSARDGGGGGNVLTF. CDR3 in DNA: TGCAGTGCTAGAGATGGAGGGGGTGGGGGGAACGTCCTGACTTTC.

J is TRBJ2-1 and V is TRBV5-1, with TRBD1 matching 9 bases. The junction had 5 bases not matched to a gene; V was cut back by 1 base and J by 6 bases. This CDR3 spans 15 amino acids. Germline V gene sequence: CDR1 SGHRS, CDR2 YFSETQ. CDR3 residues: CASSLTGGAPNEQFF. CDR3 bases: TGCGCCAGCAGCTTGACAGGGGGCGCCCCCAATGAGCAGTTCTTC.

In regard to this clonotype: Relative to the germline gene, one junction end is altered; a read error may explain this. The chain carries TRBV20-1 and TRBJ2-7, with D possibly being TRBD1 or TRBD2 (5 bases each). The germline V gene has CDR1 DFQATT and CDR2 SNEGSKA (reference sequence). The CDR3 totals 13 residues. CDR3 bases: TGCAATGCTAGCCACAGTGGGGGAGAAGAGCAGTACTTC. Amino acids: CNASHSGGEEQYF.

The V call is TRBV5-1, the J call TRBJ2-3; 9 bases align to TRBD2. Trimming at V came to 4 bases and at J to 7 bases, leaving 16 bases not matched to a gene. The CDR3 spans 17 residues. In germline, CDR1 is SGHRS, CDR2 YFSETQ. CDR3 sequence reads: CASSRTGTSSTVNTQYF. CDR3 coding DNA: TGCGCCAGCAGCAGAACCGGGACTAGCTCCACAGTAAATACGCAGTATTTT. The variable domain in full, completed from reference TRBV5-1 and TRBJ2-3, reads KAGVTQTPRYLIKTRGQQVTLSCSPISGHRSVSWYQQTPGQGLQFLFEYFSETQRNKGNFPGRFSGRQFSNSRSEMNVSTLELGDSALYLCASSRTGTSSTVNTQYFGPGTRLTVL.